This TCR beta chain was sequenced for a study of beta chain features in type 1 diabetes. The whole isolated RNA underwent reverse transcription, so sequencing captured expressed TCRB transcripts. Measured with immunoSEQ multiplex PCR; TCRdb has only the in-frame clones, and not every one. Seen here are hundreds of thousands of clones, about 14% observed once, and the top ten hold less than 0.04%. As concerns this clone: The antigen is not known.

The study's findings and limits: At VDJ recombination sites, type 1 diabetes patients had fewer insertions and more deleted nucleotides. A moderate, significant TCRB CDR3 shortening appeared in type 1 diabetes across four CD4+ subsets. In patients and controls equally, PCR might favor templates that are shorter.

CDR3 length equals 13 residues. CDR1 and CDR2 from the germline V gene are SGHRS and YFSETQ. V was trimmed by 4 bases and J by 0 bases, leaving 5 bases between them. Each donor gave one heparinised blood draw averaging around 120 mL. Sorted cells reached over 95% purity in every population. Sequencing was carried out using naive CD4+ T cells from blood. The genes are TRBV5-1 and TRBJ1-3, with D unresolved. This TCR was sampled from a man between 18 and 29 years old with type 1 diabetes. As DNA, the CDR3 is TGCGCCAGCAGCCCGAGCTCTGGAAACACCATATATTTT. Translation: CASSPSSGNTIYF.